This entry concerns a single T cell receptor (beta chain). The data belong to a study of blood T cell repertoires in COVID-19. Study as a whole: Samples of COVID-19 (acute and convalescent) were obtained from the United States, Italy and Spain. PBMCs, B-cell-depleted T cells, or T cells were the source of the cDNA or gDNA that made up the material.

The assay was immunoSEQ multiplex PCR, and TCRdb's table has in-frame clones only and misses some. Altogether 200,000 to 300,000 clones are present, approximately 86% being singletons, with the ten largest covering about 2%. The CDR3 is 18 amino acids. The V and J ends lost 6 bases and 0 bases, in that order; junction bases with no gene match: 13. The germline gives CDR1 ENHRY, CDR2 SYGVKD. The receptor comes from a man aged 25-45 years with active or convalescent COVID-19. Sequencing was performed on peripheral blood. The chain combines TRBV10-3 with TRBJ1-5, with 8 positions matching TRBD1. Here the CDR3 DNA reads TGTGCCATCAGAACGGACAGGGAGGACCCTTATAGCAATCAGCCCCAGCATTTT. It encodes CAIRTDREDPYSNQPQHF.